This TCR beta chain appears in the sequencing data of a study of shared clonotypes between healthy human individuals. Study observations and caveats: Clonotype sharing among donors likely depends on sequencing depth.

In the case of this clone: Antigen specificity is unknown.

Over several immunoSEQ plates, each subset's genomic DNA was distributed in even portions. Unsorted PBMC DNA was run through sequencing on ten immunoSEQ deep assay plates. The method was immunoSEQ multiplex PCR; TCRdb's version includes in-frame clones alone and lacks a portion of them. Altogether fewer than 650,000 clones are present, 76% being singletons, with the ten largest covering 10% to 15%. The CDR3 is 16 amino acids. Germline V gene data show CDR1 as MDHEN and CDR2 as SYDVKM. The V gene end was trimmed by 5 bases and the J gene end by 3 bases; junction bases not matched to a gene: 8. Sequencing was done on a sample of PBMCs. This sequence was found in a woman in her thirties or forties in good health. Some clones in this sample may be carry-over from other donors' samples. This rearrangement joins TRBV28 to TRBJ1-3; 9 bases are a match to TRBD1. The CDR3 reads CASSPTGQGYGNTIYF. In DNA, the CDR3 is TGTGCCAGCAGTCCTACCGGACAGGGGTATGGAAACACCATATATTTT.